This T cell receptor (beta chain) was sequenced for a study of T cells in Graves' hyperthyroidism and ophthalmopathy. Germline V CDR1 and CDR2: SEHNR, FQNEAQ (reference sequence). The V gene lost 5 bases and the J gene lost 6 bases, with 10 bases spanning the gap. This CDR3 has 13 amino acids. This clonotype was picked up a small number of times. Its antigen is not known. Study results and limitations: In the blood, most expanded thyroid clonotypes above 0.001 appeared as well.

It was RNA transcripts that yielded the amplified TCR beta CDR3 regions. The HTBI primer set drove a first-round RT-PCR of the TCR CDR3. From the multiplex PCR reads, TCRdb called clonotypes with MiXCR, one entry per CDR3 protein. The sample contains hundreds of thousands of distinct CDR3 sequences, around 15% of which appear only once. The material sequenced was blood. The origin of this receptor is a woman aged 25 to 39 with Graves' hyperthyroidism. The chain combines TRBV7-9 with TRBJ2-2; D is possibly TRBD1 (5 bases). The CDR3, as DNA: TGTGCCAGCAGCACCATAGGGGCCGGGGAGCTGTTTTTT. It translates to CASSTIGAGELFF.